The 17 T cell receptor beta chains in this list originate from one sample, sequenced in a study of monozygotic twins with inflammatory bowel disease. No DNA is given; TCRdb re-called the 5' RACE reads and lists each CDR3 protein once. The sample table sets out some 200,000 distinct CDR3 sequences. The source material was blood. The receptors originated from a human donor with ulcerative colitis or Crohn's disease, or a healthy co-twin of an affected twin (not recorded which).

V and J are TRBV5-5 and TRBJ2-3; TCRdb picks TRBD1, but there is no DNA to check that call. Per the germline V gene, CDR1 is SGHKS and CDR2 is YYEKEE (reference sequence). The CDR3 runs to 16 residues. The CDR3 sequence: CASSLGQYGRTDTQYF.

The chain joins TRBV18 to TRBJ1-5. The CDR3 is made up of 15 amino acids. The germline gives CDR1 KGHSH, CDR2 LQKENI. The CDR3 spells CASSPRVGENQPQHF. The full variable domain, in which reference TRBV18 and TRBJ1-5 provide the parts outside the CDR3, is NAGVMQNPRHLVRRRGQEARLRCSPMKGHSHVYWYRQLPEEGLKFMVYLQKENIIDESGMPKERFSAEFPKEGPSILRIQQVVRGDSAAYFCASSPRVGENQPQHFGDGTRLSIL.

CDR3 amino acids: CASSRLMGRGSYEQYF. The chain uses TRBV18 and TRBJ2-7; TCRdb returns TRBD1, unconfirmable since there is no DNA. Germline assignment: CDR1 KGHSH and CDR2 LQKENI. The CDR3 consists of 16 residues.

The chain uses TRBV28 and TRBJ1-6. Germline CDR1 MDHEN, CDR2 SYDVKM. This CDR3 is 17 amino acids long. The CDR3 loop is CASSLIGRRRGGSPLHF.

Here the CDR3 reads CASSLTGGRTHEQYF. The chain combines TRBV12-3 or TRBV12-4 with TRBJ2-7; the TRBD1 assignment by TCRdb is unverifiable without DNA. The CDR3 totals 15 residues.

The CDR3 region is CASSDAPAGSPYF. The chain combines TRBV2 with TRBJ2-7; TCRdb indicates TRBD2, and absent DNA this call remains unverified. The CDR3 consists of 13 residues. Germline V gene lookup returns CDR1 SNHLY and CDR2 FYNNEI.

The chain's CDR3 is CASSGQGAQGRHEQFF. The chain has TRBV6-1 and TRBJ2-1; TCRdb's D gene call, TRBD1, goes unchecked for lack of DNA. The CDR3 is 16 amino acids. In germline, CDR1 is MNHNS, CDR2 SASEGT.

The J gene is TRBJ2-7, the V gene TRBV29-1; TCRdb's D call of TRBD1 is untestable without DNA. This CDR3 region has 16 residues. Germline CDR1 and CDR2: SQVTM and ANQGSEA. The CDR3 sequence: CSVGKAGQGSYYEQYF.

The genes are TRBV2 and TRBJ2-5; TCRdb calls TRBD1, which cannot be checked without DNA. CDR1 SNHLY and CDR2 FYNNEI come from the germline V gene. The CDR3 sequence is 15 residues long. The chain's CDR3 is CASSTGQALEETQYF. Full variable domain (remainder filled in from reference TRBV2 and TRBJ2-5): EPEVTQTPSHQVTQMGQEVILRCVPISNHLYFYWYRQILGQKVEFLVSFYNNEISEKSEIFDDQFSVERPDGSNFTLKIRSTKLEDSAMYFCASSTGQALEETQYFGPGTRLLVL.

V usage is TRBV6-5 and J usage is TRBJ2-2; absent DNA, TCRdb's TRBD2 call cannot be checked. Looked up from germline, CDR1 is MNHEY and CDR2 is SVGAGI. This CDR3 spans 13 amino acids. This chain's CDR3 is CASRGLYTGELFF.

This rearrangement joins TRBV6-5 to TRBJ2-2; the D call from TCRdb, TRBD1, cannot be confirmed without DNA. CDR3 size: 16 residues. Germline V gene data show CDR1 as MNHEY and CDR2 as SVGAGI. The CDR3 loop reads CASSYRGADYVGELFF.

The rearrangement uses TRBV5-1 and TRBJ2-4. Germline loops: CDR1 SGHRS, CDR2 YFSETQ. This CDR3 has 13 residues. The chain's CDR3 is CASSLVEKNIQYF.

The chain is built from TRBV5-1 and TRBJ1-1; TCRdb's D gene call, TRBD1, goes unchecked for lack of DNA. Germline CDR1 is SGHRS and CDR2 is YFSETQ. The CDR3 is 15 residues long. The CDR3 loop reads CASRGLVQGNTEAFF.

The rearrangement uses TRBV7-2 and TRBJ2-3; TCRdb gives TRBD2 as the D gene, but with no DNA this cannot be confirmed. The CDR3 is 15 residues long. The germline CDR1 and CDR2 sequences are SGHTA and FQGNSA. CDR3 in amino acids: CASSLGPSGGFLMYF.

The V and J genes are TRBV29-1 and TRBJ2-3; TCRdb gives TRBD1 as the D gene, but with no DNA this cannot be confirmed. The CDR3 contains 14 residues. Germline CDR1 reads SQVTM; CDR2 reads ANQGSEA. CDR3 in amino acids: CSVEGRGLADTQYF.

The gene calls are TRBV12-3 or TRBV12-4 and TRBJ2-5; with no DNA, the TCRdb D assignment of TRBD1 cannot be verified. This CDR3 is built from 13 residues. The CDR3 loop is CASSIRGQETQYF.

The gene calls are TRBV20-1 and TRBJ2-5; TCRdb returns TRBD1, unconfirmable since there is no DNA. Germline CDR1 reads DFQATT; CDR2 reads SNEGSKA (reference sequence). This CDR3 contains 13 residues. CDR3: CSAPFPGTETQYF.